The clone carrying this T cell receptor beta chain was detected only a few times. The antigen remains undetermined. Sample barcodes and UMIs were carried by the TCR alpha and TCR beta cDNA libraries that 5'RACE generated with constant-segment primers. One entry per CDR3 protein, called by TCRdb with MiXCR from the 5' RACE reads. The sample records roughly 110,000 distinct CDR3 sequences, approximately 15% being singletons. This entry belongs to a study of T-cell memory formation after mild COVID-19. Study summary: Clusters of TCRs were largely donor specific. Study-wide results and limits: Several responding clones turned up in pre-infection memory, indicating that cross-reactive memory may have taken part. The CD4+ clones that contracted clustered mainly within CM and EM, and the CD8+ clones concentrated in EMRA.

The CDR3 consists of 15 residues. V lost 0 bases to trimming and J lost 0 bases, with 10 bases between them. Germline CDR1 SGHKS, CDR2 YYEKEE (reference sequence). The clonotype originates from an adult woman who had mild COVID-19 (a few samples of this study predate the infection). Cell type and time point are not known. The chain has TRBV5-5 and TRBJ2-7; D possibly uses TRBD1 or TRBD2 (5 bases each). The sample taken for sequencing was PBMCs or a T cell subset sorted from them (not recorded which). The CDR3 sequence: CASSLVGESSYEQYF. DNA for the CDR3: TGTGCCAGCAGCTTGGTGGGGGAGTCCTCCTACGAGCAGTACTTC.